The present T cell receptor (beta chain) was sequenced within a study of T cells in Graves' hyperthyroidism and ophthalmopathy. Overall study context: Peripheral blood was taken when the disease was first diagnosed, before any treatment began. The study, taken as a whole, reports: Most clonotypes that expanded in the thyroid above 0.001 also showed up in blood.

Regarding this clonotype: What it binds is unknown.

Template material for amplifying TCR beta CDR3 regions consisted of RNA transcripts. Using the HTBI primer set, a first-round RT-PCR was run on the TCR CDR3. Each CDR3 protein gets one entry after TCRdb re-called the multiplex PCR reads with MiXCR. The data show some 270,000 distinct CDR3 sequences, with roughly an eighth seen just once and roughly 7.9% held by the top ten. This TCR came from a woman between 35 and 50 years old with Graves' hyperthyroidism. The sequenced sample was blood.

The CDR3: CASSSLRGAGEPGTDTQYF. The CDR3 DNA is TGTGCCAGCAGTTCACTCCGGGGAGCGGGAGAGCCTGGCACAGATACGCAGTATTTT. The J gene is TRBJ2-3, the V gene TRBV12-3 or TRBV12-4; 8 nucleotides match TRBD2. This CDR3 comprises 19 residues. The junction had 16 bases not matched to a gene; V was cut back by 4 bases and J by 1 base.